This T cell receptor (beta chain) came from a study of blood T cell repertoires in COVID-19. In the study overall: T cells, B-cell-depleted T cells, or PBMCs provided the cDNA or gDNA that served as material.

As processed by the authors: Amplified reference gene primers provided the basis for estimating nucleated cell counts. Measured with immunoSEQ multiplex PCR; TCRdb has only the in-frame clones, and not every one. The V and J calls and the clone size are those of that table, but D and trimming were determined from the DNA. The sample records about 74,000 clones, over 85% being singletons. The source material was peripheral blood. This TCR was sampled from a human donor in a cohort sampled during active COVID-19.

The CDR3 here is CASSSLGPNEKLFF. CDR3 nucleotides: TGTGCCAGCAGTTCGTTGGGCCCTAATGAAAAACTGTTTTTT. V and J are TRBV27 and TRBJ1-4; D ambiguous. CDR1 and CDR2 from the germline V gene are MNHEY and SMNVEV (reference sequence). The V end lost 4 bases, the J end lost 3 bases, and 9 bases lay between the germline ends. This CDR3 region has 14 residues.